These 20 T cell receptor beta chains came from one sample sequenced in a study of blood T cells in healthy people across ages. A second PCR of about 6 to 12 cycles used a sample-barcoded 5' primer and a J-beta primer mix. TCRdb independently ran MiXCR on the 5' RACE reads; one entry per CDR3 protein. The sample lists roughly 800,000 distinct CDR3 sequences, roughly 60% seen once, with roughly 22% in the top ten. Sequenced material: blood. The receptors stem from a man aged 25-45 years in good health.

This rearrangement joins TRBV28 to TRBJ1-1; 7 bases are shared with TRBD1. The junction had 4 bases not matched to a gene; V was cut back by 4 bases and J by 2 bases. The CDR3 covers 14 residues. Germline-derived CDR1 and CDR2 are MDHEN and SYDVKM. The CDR3 loop is CASSSGQANTEAFF. The DNA of the CDR3 is TGTGCCAGCAGTTCCGGACAGGCAAACACTGAAGCTTTCTTT.

This clonotype was observed at least ten times. The chain has TRBV7-2 and TRBJ1-1; no clear D. Germline V gene data show CDR1 as SGHTA and CDR2 as FQGNSA. V was trimmed by 8 bases and J by 0 bases, leaving 10 bases between them. CDR3 length equals 13 residues. In DNA form, the CDR3 reads TGTGCCAGCGAAAGGATCATGAACACTGAAGCTTTCTTT. Amino acid sequence: CASERIMNTEAFF.

This rearrangement joins TRBV20-1 to TRBJ2-7, with D hard to call. CDR3 length: 18 amino acids. Looked up from germline, CDR1 is DFQATT and CDR2 is SNEGSKA (reference sequence). The ends were cut back, 6 bases at V and 1 base at J, with 28 bases in the middle. DNA for the CDR3: TGCAGTGCCAGCGCGCTGCCGGCCCGCCAACGGGCGTCCTACGAGCAGTACTTC. Amino acids: CSASALPARQRASYEQYF.

The rearrangement joins TRBV4-2 to TRBJ1-2; 7 nucleotides match TRBD1. The germline gives CDR1 LGHNA, CDR2 YNFKEQ. J gave up 4 bases and V 4 bases, and 6 bases lay outside the gene matches. This CDR3 is built from 14 residues. In DNA form, the CDR3 reads TGTGCCAGCAGCCGAGCGGGACAGCCCTATGGCTACACCTTC. Protein sequence: CASSRAGQPYGYTF.

This clonotype came up a few times. This chain links TRBV7-9 with TRBJ1-3, with D unclear. Trimming pared 6 bases from V and 6 bases from J, leaving 9 bases between. The V gene's germline CDR1 is SEHNR and CDR2 FQNEAQ (reference sequence). CDR3 length: 12 residues. Here the CDR3 DNA reads TGTGCCAGCAGTCGGACGCCAAACACCATATATTTT. The encoded protein is CASSRTPNTIYF.

This clonotype was detected only a few times. V is TRBV28 and J is TRBJ2-1; D uncertain. The CDR3 is 11 residues long. CDR1 and CDR2 (germline): MDHEN, SYDVKM. V lost 2 bases, J lost 8 bases, and 4 bases lay in between. The DNA for the CDR3 is TGTGCCAGCAGTTTACTAGATGAGCAGTTCTTC. It yields the protein CASSLLDEQFF.

There are a few counts of this clonotype. The chain links TRBV28 to TRBJ1-2; maybe TRBD1 (5 bases). This CDR3 spans 13 amino acids. V was pared by 7 bases and J by 8 bases, with 17 bases between. Per germline, CDR1 MDHEN and CDR2 SYDVKM. Here the CDR3 DNA reads TGTGCCAGCAAGGGGCGCCCGGTGTGGGGCTACACCTTC. Its translation is CASKGRPVWGYTF.

This chain links TRBV29-1 with TRBJ2-7, with 10 bases matching TRBD1. Germline V gives CDR1 SQVTM, CDR2 ANQGSEA. The J segment lost 5 bases and the V segment lost 8 bases, leaving 9 bases of the junction unmatched. The CDR3 contains 13 residues. CDR3 sequence reads: CSTRRDRGDEQYF. The DNA of the CDR3 is TGCAGCACCCGCCGGGACAGGGGCGACGAGCAGTACTTC.

V is TRBV7-9 and J is TRBJ2-1; 8 bases agree with TRBD2. Trimming took 5 bases from V and 0 from J; bases not matched to a gene: 9. The CDR3 is made up of 17 amino acids. Germline CDR1 and CDR2: SEHNR and FQNEAQ (reference sequence). Here the CDR3 DNA reads TGTGCCAGCAGCACACATAGCGGGATTAGCTCCTACAATGAGCAGTTCTTC. Translation gives CASSTHSGISSYNEQFF.

This clonotype has only a few counts. A read error may explain this, as a much larger clone is one base away. This rearrangement joins TRBV20-1 to TRBJ2-5; D call uncertain. Per germline, CDR1 DFQATT and CDR2 SNEGSKA (reference sequence). This CDR3 spans 14 amino acids. With 2 bases removed from V and 11 bases from J, the gap between germline ends came to 21 bases. Here the CDR3 reads CSARHLNYGPEQYF. DNA of the CDR3: TGCAGTGCTAGACACCTAAACTACGGCCCTGAGCAGTACTTC.

This sequence joins TRBV20-1 and TRBJ2-7, with 15 bases lining up with TRBD2. The ends lost 4 bases at V and 2 bases at J; junction bases unmatched: 9. Germline lookup yields CDR1 DFQATT and CDR2 SNEGSKA (reference sequence). The length of the CDR3 is 17 residues. CDR3 sequence (DNA): TGCAGTGCTAAGAGGGGGACTAGCGGGGGGTATCCCTACGAGCAGTACTTC. This translates into CSAKRGTSGGYPYEQYF.

The rearrangement joins TRBV20-1 to TRBJ2-3; 7 nucleotides align to TRBD2. This CDR3 is built from 13 residues. CDR1 and CDR2 from the germline V gene are DFQATT and SNEGSKA (reference sequence). The J segment lost 2 bases and the V segment lost 4 bases, leaving 3 bases of the junction unmatched. DNA of the CDR3: TGCAGTGCTACGCGGGAGTCCACAGATACGCAGTATTTT. It encodes CSATRESTDTQYF.

This clonotype was found a few times. The chain recombines TRBV28 with TRBJ2-7; 7 nucleotides align to TRBD2. After removal of 7 bases from V and 3 bases from J, the junction contained 9 bases not matched to a gene. Germline loops: CDR1 MDHEN, CDR2 SYDVKM. There are 14 residues in the CDR3. In DNA form, the CDR3 reads TGTGCCAGCACGGCCGGGGGGTATCGCTACGAGCAGTACTTC. It yields the protein CASTAGGYRYEQYF.

The CDR3 spells CSAQDRVAHEQYF. For the CDR3, the DNA is TGCAGCGCCCAAGACAGGGTCGCCCACGAGCAGTACTTC. The chain combines TRBV29-1 with TRBJ2-5, with 7 bases identical to TRBD1. The better agreement between TRBJ2-7 and the DNA end casts doubt on the J call. Looked up from germline, CDR1 is SQVTM and CDR2 is ANQGSEA. The CDR3 totals 13 residues.

This chain uses TRBV6-6 with TRBJ2-5, with 9 nucleotides matching TRBD2. This CDR3 has 16 amino acids. V lost 5 bases to trimming and J lost 9 bases; unmatched junction nucleotides: 16. Germline V gene lookup returns CDR1 MNHNY and CDR2 SVGAGI (reference sequence). The CDR3 here is CASSTRGGLQPRAQYF. The CDR3, as DNA: TGTGCCAGCAGTACGCGGGGGGGCCTTCAACCTCGGGCCCAGTACTTC.

This clonotype was seen at least ten times. The chain links TRBV20-1 to TRBJ1-6; the D gene is possibly TRBD1 (5 bases). The germline gives CDR1 DFQATT, CDR2 SNEGSKA (reference sequence). The germline V and J ends were trimmed by 6 bases and 0 bases, with 15 bases remaining between them. The CDR3 covers 16 residues. In nucleotides, the CDR3 is TGCAGTGCCAGGGACTTTCAAAGCTCCTATAATTCACCCCTCCACTTT. Translated: CSARDFQSSYNSPLHF.

The rearrangement links TRBV9 to TRBJ1-2; no reliable D call. The CDR3 covers 15 residues. V was cut by 4 bases and J by 5 bases, with 18 bases left in between. Germline V lookup: CDR1 SGDLS, CDR2 YYNGEE. The CDR3 nucleotides read TGTGCCAGCAGCCCCGGCGCAACAAGTCCTTATGGCTACACCTTC. It codes for CASSPGATSPYGYTF.

The chain joins TRBV6-1 to TRBJ2-7; 9 nucleotides align to TRBD1. This CDR3 spans 14 amino acids. The trim removed 8 bases at V and 1 base at J, leaving 6 bases unmatched. The germline V gene has CDR1 MNHNS and CDR2 SASEGT. The CDR3 protein is CASGRGTGSYEQYF. The CDR3, as DNA: TGTGCCAGCGGGAGGGGGACAGGGTCCTACGAGCAGTACTTC.

The CDR3 DNA is TGTGCCACGACAGGGGCCGGGGAGCTGTTTTTT. Protein: CATTGAGELFF. J is TRBJ2-2 and V is TRBV10-3; TRBD1 agrees at 8 bases. Germline V CDR1 and CDR2: ENHRY, SYGVKD. The CDR3 contains 11 residues. V lost 10 bases to trimming and J lost 6 bases; unmatched junction nucleotides: 1.

Only one count was recorded for this clonotype. V usage is TRBV7-2 and J usage is TRBJ2-2, with 12 bases that match TRBD2. The trim removed 1 base at V and 0 bases at J, leaving 9 bases unmatched. This CDR3 is built from 20 residues. Germline V gene sequence: CDR1 SGHTA, CDR2 FQGNSA. The CDR3 here is CASSLVLVRTSGANTGELFF. The CDR3 DNA reads TGTGCCAGCAGCTTAGTTTTAGTTAGGACTAGCGGGGCGAACACCGGGGAGCTGTTTTTT.